These 19 T cell receptor beta chains originate from one sample sequenced in a study of cytomegalovirus exposure and HLA in healthy donors. The PCR was carried out with 60 Vbeta primers and 13 Jbeta primers. Profiled with immunoSEQ multiplex PCR; TCRdb holds only in-frame clones, not every one. The repertoire holds more than 80,000 clones, around 73% seen once, with roughly 4% in the top ten. The sequenced sample was PBMCs. These receptor sequences come from a woman in her forties in good health and CMV-seropositive.

This clone was counted only a few times. The chain has TRBV28 and TRBJ2-7; 11 bases are a match to TRBD2. V shed 6 bases, J shed 6 bases, and the junction held 4 bases outside the gene matches. The CDR3 covers 13 residues. CDR1 is MDHEN and CDR2 is SYDVKM in the germline V gene. The CDR3 here is CASSLLAGAEQYF. The CDR3 bases are TGTGCCAGCAGCCTACTAGCGGGAGCCGAGCAGTACTTC.

This clone was detected once. The chain couples TRBV9 to TRBJ1-3, with a tentative D call TRBD1 (6 bases). This CDR3 comprises 16 residues. Germline values: CDR1 SGDLS, CDR2 YYNGEE. V was cut by 0 bases and J by 0 bases, with 10 bases left in between. CDR3 sequence (DNA): TGTGCCAGCAGCGTAGAGGGACACGGCTCTGGAAACACCATATATTTT. This sequence encodes CASSVEGHGSGNTIYF.

This clone was counted once. The CDR3 here is CASSKALWRTNTEAFF. The CDR3 coding sequence is TGTGCCAGCAGCAAAGCGCTATGGAGGACGAACACTGAAGCTTTCTTT. The genes are TRBV21-1 and TRBJ1-1. TRBV21-1 is given as a pseudogene. The CDR3 loop spans 16 amino acids.

The rearrangement joins TRBV9 to TRBJ2-1, with a tentative D call TRBD2 (6 bases). Germline CDR1 reads SGDLS; CDR2 reads YYNGEE. This CDR3 spans 13 amino acids. V was trimmed by 0 bases and J by 12 bases, leaving 13 bases between them. The CDR3 DNA reads TGTGCCAGCAGCGTAGAGGAGGGGACGGGGCAGTTCTTC. Amino acid sequence: CASSVEEGTGQFF.

CDR3 nucleotide sequence: TGTGCCAGCAGTTTATTGGGACTAGAGGTTGAGCAGTTCTTC. Encoded protein: CASSLLGLEVEQFF. The V gene is TRBV27, the J gene TRBJ2-1, with TRBD2 matching 8 bases. The CDR3 loop spans 14 amino acids. Germline V gives CDR1 MNHEY, CDR2 SMNVEV (reference sequence). Trimming at V came to 1 base and at J to 9 bases, leaving 5 bases not matched to a gene.

The chain couples TRBV7-8 to TRBJ2-3; TRBD2 matches 16 bases. The CDR3 is made up of 16 amino acids. V shed 5 bases, J shed 11 bases, and the junction held 10 bases outside the gene matches. CDR1 and CDR2 from the germline V gene are SGHVS and FQNEAQ. The CDR3 sequence is CASSPDPGLAGGGQYF. DNA of the CDR3: TGTGCCAGCAGCCCCGATCCGGGACTAGCGGGAGGGGGGCAGTATTTT.

The chain combines TRBV2 with TRBJ1-1, with D possibly being TRBD1 (5 bases). This CDR3 is built from 12 residues. From germline, CDR1 is SNHLY and CDR2 FYNNEI. The V gene lost 4 bases and the J gene lost 4 bases, with 7 bases spanning the gap. The CDR3 spells CASSAQVTEAFF. The CDR3 DNA sequence: TGTGCCAGCAGTGCACAGGTCACTGAAGCTTTCTTT.

The chain couples TRBV7-2 to TRBJ2-1; 7 positions match TRBD2. This CDR3 contains 16 residues. Germline V gives CDR1 SGHTA, CDR2 FQGNSA. The V segment lost 5 bases and the J segment 4 bases; nucleotides outside the gene matches: 11. The CDR3 is CASSLTGTTTYNEQFF. CDR3 sequence (DNA): TGTGCCAGCAGCCTGACCGGGACTACCACTTACAATGAGCAGTTCTTC.

The J gene is TRBJ2-2, the V gene TRBV6-1, with D possibly matching TRBD2 (5 bases). Germline V CDR1 and CDR2: MNHNS, SASEGT. The CDR3 loop spans 16 amino acids. Deletions cut 2 bases from V and 4 bases from J, with 14 bases between. Here the CDR3 reads CASSESGIWATGELFF. CDR3 bases: TGTGCCAGCAGTGAATCGGGGATATGGGCCACCGGGGAGCTGTTTTTT.

The chain is built from TRBV15 and TRBJ1-1, with 8 bases fitting TRBD1. Trimming at V came to 1 base and at J to 6 bases, leaving 10 bases not matched to a gene. In germline, CDR1 is LNHNV, CDR2 YYDKDF (reference sequence). There are 16 residues in the CDR3. Here the CDR3 DNA reads TGTGCCACCAGCAGAGGAGTTCGGCAGGGGGCCGCTGAAGCTTTCTTT. Amino acids: CATSRGVRQGAAEAFF.

This clone was observed once. V is TRBV7-3 and J is TRBJ1-1; D possibly corresponds to TRBD1 (5 bases). The CDR3 consists of 14 residues. The germline CDR1 and CDR2 sequences are SGHTA and FQGTGA. V gave up 5 bases and J gave up 0 bases, with 10 bases separating them. The CDR3 DNA is TGTGCCAGCAGCCTAGACAGAATGAACACTGAAGCTTTCTTT. Translating it yields CASSLDRMNTEAFF.

V usage is TRBV14 and J usage is TRBJ2-7; D is uncertain. CDR1 and CDR2 (germline): SGHDN, FVKESK. CDR3 size: 13 residues. Between the trimmed V and J ends, which lost 1 base and 0 bases, there was a span of 4 bases. The CDR3 DNA sequence: TGTGCCAGCAGCCAAGGGCTCTCCTACGAGCAGTACTTC. Translating it yields CASSQGLSYEQYF.

For the CDR3, the DNA is TGTGCCAGCGATACCCAGGGGATGGAGCAGTACTTC. This encodes CASDTQGMEQYF. J is TRBJ2-7 and V is TRBV7-9; TRBD1 might be the D (6 bases). The CDR3 has 12 residues. Trimming shortened V by 8 bases and J by 7 bases, and 15 bases separated the two germline ends. Germline assignment: CDR1 SEHNR and CDR2 FQNEAQ (reference sequence). Variable domain in full (rest from reference TRBV7-9 and TRBJ2-7): DTGVSQNPRHKITKRGQNVTFRCDPISEHNRLYWYRQTLGQGPEFLTYFQNEAQLEKSRLLSDRFSAERPKGSFSTLEIQRTEQGDSAMYLCASDTQGMEQYFGPGTRLTVT.

The chain has TRBV29-1 and TRBJ2-5, with D unresolved. The germline gives CDR1 SQVTM, CDR2 ANQGSEA. V was clipped by 2 bases and J by 1 base, with 8 bases between them. There are 13 residues in the CDR3. The CDR3 DNA is TGCAGCGTTGAAAATCCTATCCAAGAGACCCAGTACTTC. It yields the protein CSVENPIQETQYF.

This clone showed up just once. The chain links TRBV27 to TRBJ1-2; perhaps TRBD1 as D (5 bases). V gave up 6 bases and J gave up 5 bases, with 25 bases separating them. CDR1 MNHEY and CDR2 SMNVEV come from the germline V gene (reference sequence). This CDR3 is 17 amino acids long. The CDR3 protein is CASSSLSLRGWSYGYTF. The CDR3 bases are TGTGCCAGCAGCTCCCTATCGCTGCGGGGGTGGTCTTATGGCTACACCTTC.

This clone was detected only a few times. V and J are TRBV5-1 and TRBJ2-5; TRBD1 matches at 7 bases. Gene TRBJ2-7 matches the end of the DNA better, so the J call may be wrong. Germline CDR1 is SGHRS and CDR2 is YFSETQ. CDR3 length equals 14 residues. CDR3 in amino acids: CASSLTGAAYEQYF. Here the CDR3 DNA reads TGCGCCAGCAGCTTGACAGGGGCGGCCTACGAGCAGTACTTC.

V gene TRBV19 combines with J gene TRBJ1-1, with D tentatively TRBD1 (6 bases). The CDR3 totals 11 residues. V shed 6 bases and J shed 7 bases, with 9 bases lying between them. Germline V CDR1 and CDR2: LNHDA, SQIVND (reference sequence). The CDR3 is CASRRGFEAFF. The CDR3 coding sequence is TGTGCCAGTAGAAGGGGGTTTGAAGCTTTCTTT.

The chain joins TRBV2 to TRBJ1-2; maybe TRBD1 (6 bases). Germline loops: CDR1 SNHLY, CDR2 FYNNEI. The CDR3 is 15 amino acids. V was pared by 6 bases and J by 4 bases, with 18 bases between. The CDR3 loop reads CASRQNRDRGYGYTF. CDR3 in DNA: TGTGCCAGCAGGCAAAACAGGGATCGGGGCTATGGCTACACCTTC.

This chain connects TRBV19 to TRBJ2-3; 14 bases align to TRBD2. The germline V gene has CDR1 LNHDA and CDR2 SQIVND (reference sequence). The CDR3 consists of 15 residues. Unmatched junction bases numbered 4, after V lost 8 bases and J lost 3 bases. CDR3 loop: CASARLAGGTDTQYF. The CDR3 DNA sequence: TGTGCCAGTGCACGACTAGCGGGAGGGACAGATACGCAGTATTTT.